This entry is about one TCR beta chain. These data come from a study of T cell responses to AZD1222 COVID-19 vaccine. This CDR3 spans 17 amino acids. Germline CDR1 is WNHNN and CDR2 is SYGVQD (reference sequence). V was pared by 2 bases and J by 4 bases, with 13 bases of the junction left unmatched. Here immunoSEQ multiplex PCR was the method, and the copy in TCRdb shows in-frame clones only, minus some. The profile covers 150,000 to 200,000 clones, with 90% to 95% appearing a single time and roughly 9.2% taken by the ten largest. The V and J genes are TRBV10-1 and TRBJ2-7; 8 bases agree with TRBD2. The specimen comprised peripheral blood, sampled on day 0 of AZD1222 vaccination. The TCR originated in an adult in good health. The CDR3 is CASSETPLAGKGYEQYF. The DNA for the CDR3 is TGCGCCAGCAGTGAGACTCCGCTAGCGGGTAAAGGGTACGAGCAGTACTTC.